This T cell receptor beta chain was recorded in a study of cytomegalovirus exposure and HLA in healthy donors. Study-wide findings and caveats: Roughly even sequencing depth across donors was the assumption behind the presence/absence analyses. Most TCR sequences proved rare, with some public TCRs found in many donors.

Use of 60 Vbeta and 13 Jbeta primers characterized the PCR. Sequenced by immunoSEQ multiplex PCR; TCRdb stores in-frame clones only, minus some. Of over 100,000 clones in the sample, 70% were seen once. The CDR3 runs 17 residues. Looked up from germline, CDR1 is SGHRS and CDR2 is YFSETQ. The ends were cut back, 2 bases at V and 2 bases at J, with 16 bases in the middle. Healthy donors of bone marrow made up the group. This clone came up a few times. The antigen remains unidentified. This TCR came from a man aged 25 to 45 in good health and CMV-seropositive. The specimen sequenced was PBMCs. The rearrangement uses TRBV5-1 and TRBJ1-4; TRBD1 might be the D (5 bases). The CDR3 region has the DNA TGCGCCAGCAGCTTCGGGACTCGGGGGAGGACTAATGAAAAACTGTTTTTT. It codes for CASSFGTRGRTNEKLFF.